This T cell receptor beta chain was identified during a study of T-cell reconstitution after alpha-beta-depleted transplantation in children. This CDR3 contains 14 residues. Trimming stripped 0 bases from V and 4 bases from J, with 7 bases between. In germline, CDR1 is MNHEY, CDR2 SMNVEV (reference sequence). Unique molecular identifiers featured in how the TCRbeta library was prepared. TCRdb re-called the PCR reads through MiXCR, storing one row per CDR3 protein. The repertoire includes approximately 99,000 distinct CDR3 sequences, 5% to 8% of them detected once, and roughly 25% sits in the top ten. Points from the study as a whole: From surviving recipient T cells and thymic progenitors came the high day-60 TCRbeta diversity observed in some patients.

This clonotype was seen a handful of times. Its specificity is not known. The V gene is TRBV27, the J gene TRBJ2-1, with unresolved D. Sequenced here: PBMCs, mostly from graft donor cells, sampled 360 days after TCRalphabeta/CD19-depleted stem cell transplant. The source of this sequence is a male patient aged 2 to 10 who had a stem cell transplant for acute lymphoblastic leukemia, so the T cells may come from the graft donor. The CDR3 DNA follows: TGTGCCAGCAGTTTATCGAGAACATACAATGAGCAGTTCTTC. It is translated as CASSLSRTYNEQFF.